Below, 9 T cell receptor beta chains from the same sample are listed, as sequenced in a study. TCRdb ran MiXCR on the RT-PCR reads and lists one entry per CDR3 protein. The table shows more than 550,000 distinct CDR3 sequences, with approximately 15% occurring only once. Sequencing was carried out using memory CD4+ T cells from blood. All receptors come from a female donor in good health, serving as a healthy control.

V and J are TRBV7-9 and TRBJ1-5; weak D call: TRBD1 (6 bases). Germline CDR1 SEHNR, CDR2 FQNEAQ (reference sequence). Trimming left V 2 bases short and J 7 bases short, with 9 bases between. CDR3 length: 13 residues. This CDR3 reads CASSLLQGQPQHF. The CDR3 nucleotides read TGTGCCAGCAGCTTACTACAGGGCCAGCCCCAGCATTTT.

The chain is built from TRBV5-6 and TRBJ1-1, with D unclear. This CDR3 contains 12 residues. Trimming cost V 0 bases and J 7 bases, with 7 bases left between them. Germline V gene lookup returns CDR1 SGHDT and CDR2 YYEEEE. This chain's CDR3 is CASSLEWNEAFF. As DNA, the CDR3 is TGTGCCAGCAGCTTGGAATGGAATGAAGCTTTCTTT.

Concerning this clonotype: A much larger clonotype is one base distant, so this may be a read error. The genes are TRBV29-1 and TRBJ2-3, with TRBD2 matching over 7 bases. This CDR3 has 13 residues. From germline, CDR1 is SQVTM and CDR2 ANQGSEA. The CDR3 DNA sequence: TGCGGCGTACGAGGGAGGGCCGAAAATACGCAGTATTTT. Translated, it gives CGVRGRAENTQYF.

This chain connects TRBV30 to TRBJ1-4; tentative D call: TRBD1 (5 bases). V was pared by 6 bases and J by 3 bases, with 11 bases between. The CDR3 is made up of 13 amino acids. Per the germline V gene, CDR1 is GTSNPN and CDR2 is SVGIG (reference sequence). In DNA, the CDR3 is TGTGCCTGCCCCGACAGACCTAATGAAAAACTGTTTTTT. Its translation: CACPDRPNEKLFF. Complete variable domain (other parts from reference TRBV30 and TRBJ1-4): SQTIHQWPATLVQPVGSPLSLECTVEGTSNPNLYWYRQAAGRGLQLLFYSVGIGQISSEVPQNLSASRPQDRQFILSSKKLLLSDSGFYLCACPDRPNEKLFFGSGTQLSVL.

There are many counts of this clonotype. This chain joins TRBV12-3 or TRBV12-4 and TRBJ1-6; D is ambiguous. This CDR3 is 15 amino acids long. With 1 base removed from V and 9 bases from J, the gap between germline ends came to 13 bases. The CDR3 nucleotides are TGTGCCAGCAGTTTAGTAGGGAACGATCGTTCACCCCTCCACTTT. Translation gives CASSLVGNDRSPLHF.

In its sample, this clonotype was seen many times. In DNA form, the CDR3 reads TGCAGAGCCAGCAAGGGGGGTATGAACACTGAAGCTTTCTTT. It yields the protein CRASKGGMNTEAFF. This sequence joins TRBV20-1 and TRBJ1-1; weak D call: TRBD1 (6 bases). Per germline, CDR1 DFQATT and CDR2 SNEGSKA (reference sequence). The CDR3 spans 14 residues.

This clonotype was detected a few times. The rearrangement uses TRBV7-2 and TRBJ2-4; weak D call: TRBD2 (6 bases). The V gene lost 6 bases and the J gene lost 5 bases, with 14 bases spanning the gap. CDR3 length: 14 residues. Looked up from germline, CDR1 is SGHTA and CDR2 is FQGNSA. CDR3 bases: TGTGCCAGCAGTACTAGGACGGGGGAAAACATTCAGTACTTC. It codes for CASSTRTGENIQYF.

In this sample, this clonotype turned up many times. The chain joins TRBV12-3 or TRBV12-4 to TRBJ2-1, with 11 nucleotides matching TRBD2. Trimming removed 5 bases from V and 9 bases from J; junction bases left unmatched: 9. This CDR3 has 15 amino acids. The CDR3 DNA reads TGTGCCAGCAGTCCCACTAGCGGGAGTGGCGGTGAGCAGTTCTTC. Protein product: CASSPTSGSGGEQFF.

This clonotype has ten or more counts. The chain recombines TRBV27 with TRBJ1-2, with a weak D call TRBD1 (5 bases). Germline CDR1 is MNHEY and CDR2 is SMNVEV (reference sequence). CDR3 length: 13 residues. Trimming cost V 3 bases and J 5 bases, with 10 bases left between them. CDR3 DNA: TGTGCCAGCAGTTTTAGGGAGGGGTATGGCTACACCTTC. This sequence encodes CASSFREGYGYTF.